A single sample gave rise to the 14 T cell receptor beta chains below, sequenced in a study of shared clonotypes between healthy human individuals. Libraries were prepared by immunoSEQ multiplex PCR; TCRdb keeps only in-frame clonotypes and omits some of them. This table has around 500,000 clones, around 80% appearing once. Sequences were obtained from PBMCs. All receptors come from a woman between 40 and 50 years old in good health. Some clones in this sample may be carry-over from other donors' samples.

The V call is TRBV5-4, the J call TRBJ1-1, with D unclear. Between the trimmed V and J ends, which lost 1 base and 1 base, there was a span of 11 bases. The CDR3 is 15 amino acids. Germline V gene data show CDR1 as SGHNT and CDR2 as YYREEE (reference sequence). The CDR3 nucleotides are TGTGCCAGCAGCTTGACTTCACCAAGGAACACTGAAGCTTTCTTT. Translating gives CASSLTSPRNTEAFF.

J is TRBJ2-5 and V is TRBV25-1; D perhaps matches TRBD2 (5 bases). This CDR3 has 16 amino acids. CDR1 and CDR2 from the germline V gene are MGHDK and SYGVNS. The V gene lost 4 bases and the J gene lost 1 base, with 16 bases spanning the gap. The CDR3 protein is CASSGGGRTLQETQYF. As DNA, the CDR3 is TGTGCCAGCAGTGGCGGAGGACGGACTCTCCAAGAGACCCAGTACTTC.

The rearrangement uses TRBV5-4 and TRBJ2-3; possible D gene TRBD2, 5 bases. Germline V gives CDR1 SGHNT, CDR2 YYREEE (reference sequence). V lost 3 bases to trimming and J lost 1 base, with 15 bases between them. The CDR3 contains 16 residues. CDR3 loop: CASSSGTSPRTDTQYF. CDR3 nucleotides: TGTGCCAGCAGCTCGGGTACTAGTCCCCGCACAGATACGCAGTATTTT.

The chain recombines TRBV9 with TRBJ1-1; 9 nucleotides line up with TRBD1. With 3 bases clipped from V and 1 base from J, the junction kept 1 base outside the gene matches. This CDR3 contains 14 residues. Germline V gene lookup returns CDR1 SGDLS and CDR2 YYNGEE. CDR3 residues: CASSAQGANTEAFF. CDR3 sequence (DNA): TGTGCCAGCAGCGCACAGGGGGCGAACACTGAAGCTTTCTTT.

V usage is TRBV25-1 and J usage is TRBJ2-5; 7 nucleotides align to TRBD2. The CDR3 consists of 15 residues. Germline CDR1 is MGHDK and CDR2 is SYGVNS. V trimming: 4 bases; J trimming: 5 bases; junction bases outside the gene matches: 10. The CDR3 region is CASSVLAGGSETQYF. CDR3 nucleotide sequence: TGTGCCAGCAGTGTCCTCGCAGGCGGGAGTGAGACCCAGTACTTC.

This clone was detected only once. The chain recombines TRBV23-1 with TRBJ1-2; 9 nucleotides agree with TRBD1. TRBV23-1 qualifies as an ORF whose function is uncertain. V lost 10 bases and J lost 8; bases outside the gene matches: 14. The CDR3 length is 14 residues. This CDR3 is CANSKQGALGGYTF. The CDR3 region has the DNA TGCGCCAATTCTAAACAGGGGGCGTTAGGCGGCTACACCTTC.

The chain links TRBV19 to TRBJ2-5; no clear D. The CDR3 runs to 13 residues. The germline V gene encodes CDR1 LNHDA and CDR2 SQIVND (reference sequence). V was pared by 5 bases and J by 3 bases, with 10 bases between. CDR3 amino acids: CASSWAVEETQYF. Here the CDR3 DNA reads TGTGCCAGTAGTTGGGCAGTGGAAGAGACCCAGTACTTC.

The chain uses TRBV4-2 and TRBJ2-1, with TRBD2 matching 11 bases. Germline CDR1 and CDR2: LGHNA and YNFKEQ. The junction had 7 bases not matched to a gene; V was cut back by 5 bases and J by 7 bases. The CDR3 totals 15 residues. Here the CDR3 reads CASSSGTSGNNEQFF. In nucleotides, the CDR3 is TGTGCCAGCAGCTCCGGGACTAGCGGAAATAATGAGCAGTTCTTC.

The rearrangement uses TRBV7-3 and TRBJ2-1; D might be TRBD1 (7 bases). CDR1 and CDR2 (germline): SGHTA, FQGTGA. The CDR3 covers 15 residues. V shed 2 bases and J shed 9 bases, with 17 bases lying between them. CDR3 protein: CASSLSGQHGSEQFF. DNA of the CDR3: TGTGCCAGCAGCTTATCGGGACAGCACGGGAGTGAGCAGTTCTTC.

The chain carries TRBV7-2 and TRBJ1-1; weak D call: TRBD1 (5 bases). Germline assignment: CDR1 SGHTA and CDR2 FQGNSA. Trimming left V 5 bases short and J 0 bases short, with 10 bases between. This CDR3 region has 14 residues. The CDR3 reads CASSLDSMNTEAFF. In nucleotides, the CDR3 is TGTGCCAGCAGCCTAGACAGCATGAACACTGAAGCTTTCTTT.

The chain joins TRBV28 to TRBJ2-1; D might be TRBD2 (6 bases). This CDR3 contains 17 residues. V lost 6 bases and J 3 bases, leaving 21 bases between the germline ends. Germline CDR1 reads MDHEN; CDR2 reads SYDVKM. The CDR3 region is CASSLIQGSGDYNEQFF. CDR3 nucleotides: TGTGCCAGCAGCCTAATTCAGGGTAGCGGTGACTACAATGAGCAGTTCTTC.

The V gene is TRBV6-1, the J gene TRBJ2-7; 9 nucleotides agree with TRBD1. The CDR3 is 15 residues long. V gave up 4 bases and J gave up 6 bases; unmatched junction bases: 10. Germline values: CDR1 MNHNS, CDR2 SASEGT. CDR3 in DNA: TGTGCCAGCAGTGTAATGACAGGGGGATCTGGCGAGCAGTACTTC. As protein: CASSVMTGGSGEQYF.

This clone was seen more than once but under ten times. The chain combines TRBV9 with TRBJ2-2, with no clear D. Germline values: CDR1 SGDLS, CDR2 YYNGEE. Trimming cost V 0 bases and J 2 bases, with 5 bases left between them. The CDR3 loop spans 14 amino acids. This CDR3 is CASSVELNTGELFF. CDR3 DNA: TGTGCCAGCAGCGTAGAACTAAACACCGGGGAGCTGTTTTTT.

This clone was seen only once. The chain couples TRBV30 to TRBJ1-6; D not resolved. Trimming shortened V by 1 base and J by 10 bases, and 11 bases separated the two germline ends. This CDR3 contains 13 residues. The germline CDR1 and CDR2 sequences are GTSNPN and SVGIG (reference sequence). CDR3 DNA sequence: TGTGCCTGGAGTGCGAGCCCTGGCTCACCCCTCCACTTT. Translated: CAWSASPGSPLHF.